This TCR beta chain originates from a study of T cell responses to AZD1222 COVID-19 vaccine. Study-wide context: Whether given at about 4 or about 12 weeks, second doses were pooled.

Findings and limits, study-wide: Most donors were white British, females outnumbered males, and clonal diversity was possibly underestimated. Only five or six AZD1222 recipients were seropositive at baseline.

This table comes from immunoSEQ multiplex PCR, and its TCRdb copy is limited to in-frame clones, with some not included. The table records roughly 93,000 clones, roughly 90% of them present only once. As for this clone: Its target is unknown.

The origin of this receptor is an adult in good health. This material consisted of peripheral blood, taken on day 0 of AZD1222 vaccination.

The CDR3 loop reads CASSLLRGYEQYF. CDR3 nucleotides: TGCGCCAGCAGCCTTCTCAGGGGTTACGAGCAGTACTTC. The chain combines TRBV4-1 with TRBJ2-7; tentatively, D is TRBD1 (6 bases). The V gene lost 4 bases and the J gene lost 4 bases, with 11 bases spanning the gap. Germline V lookup: CDR1 MGHRA, CDR2 YSYEKL. This CDR3 has 13 residues.